This T cell receptor (beta chain) was sequenced for a study of T-cell memory formation after mild COVID-19. This clonotype has a handful of counts. Antigen specificity is unknown. 5'RACE primed at constant segments yielded TCR alpha and TCR beta cDNA libraries bearing sample barcodes and UMIs. TCRdb passed the 5' RACE reads through MiXCR, listing each CDR3 protein once. The sample has roughly 610,000 distinct CDR3 sequences, about 18% seen once. V was shortened by 3 bases and J by 0 bases, with 13 bases between the two germline ends. The CDR3 runs 16 residues. Looked up from germline, CDR1 is SGHRS and CDR2 is YFSETQ. Overall study results and limits: From day 15 to 85, contracting clones were balanced between CD4 and CD8, whereas later expanders leaned toward CD4+.

The sequencing sample was made of PBMCs or a T cell subset sorted from them (not recorded which). The chain combines TRBV5-1 with TRBJ2-1, with a possible D match to TRBD1 (6 bases). The sequence was obtained from an adult woman who had mild COVID-19 (a few samples of this study predate the infection). Cell type and time point are not known. CDR3 bases: TGCGCCAGCAGCTCGAACGGACAGAACTCCTACAATGAGCAGTTCTTC. This codes for CASSSNGQNSYNEQFF.